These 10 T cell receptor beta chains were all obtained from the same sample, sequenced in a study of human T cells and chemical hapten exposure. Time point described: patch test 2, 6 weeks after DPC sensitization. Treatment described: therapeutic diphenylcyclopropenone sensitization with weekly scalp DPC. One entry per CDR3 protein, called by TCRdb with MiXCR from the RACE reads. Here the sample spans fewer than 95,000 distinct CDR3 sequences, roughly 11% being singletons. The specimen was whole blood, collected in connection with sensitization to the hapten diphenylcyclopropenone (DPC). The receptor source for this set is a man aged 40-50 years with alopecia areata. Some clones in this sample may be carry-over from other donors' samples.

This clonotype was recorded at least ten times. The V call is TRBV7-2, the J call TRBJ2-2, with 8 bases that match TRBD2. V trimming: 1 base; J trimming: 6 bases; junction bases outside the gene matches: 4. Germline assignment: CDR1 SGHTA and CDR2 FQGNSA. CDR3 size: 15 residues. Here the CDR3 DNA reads TGTGCCAGCAGCTTAGATCGAGCGGGAGCCGGGGAGCTGTTTTTT. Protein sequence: CASSLDRAGAGELFF.

This chain's CDR3 is CASAGTSGRATYNEQFF. In nucleotides, the CDR3 is TGTGCCAGCGCTGGGACTAGCGGGAGGGCTACCTACAATGAGCAGTTCTTC. The chain has TRBV6-2 or TRBV6-3 and TRBJ2-1; 16 nucleotides align to TRBD2. The junction had 6 bases not matched to a gene; V was cut back by 8 bases and J by 2 bases. There are 17 residues in the CDR3. The germline V gene has CDR1 MNHEY and CDR2 SVGEGT.

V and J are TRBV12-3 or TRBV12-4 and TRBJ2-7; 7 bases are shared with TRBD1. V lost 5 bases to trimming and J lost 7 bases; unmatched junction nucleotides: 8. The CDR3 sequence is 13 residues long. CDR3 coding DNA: TGTGCCAGCAGTCCAGACAGGGTAAGGGAGCAGTACGTC. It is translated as CASSPDRVREQYV.

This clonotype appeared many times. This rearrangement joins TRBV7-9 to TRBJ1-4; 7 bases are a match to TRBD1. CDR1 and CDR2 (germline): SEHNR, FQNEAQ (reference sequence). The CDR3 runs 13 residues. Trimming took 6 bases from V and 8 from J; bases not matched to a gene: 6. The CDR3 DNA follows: TGTGCCAGCAGGCGACAGGGCGAAGAAAAACTGTTTTTT. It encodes CASRRQGEEKLFF.

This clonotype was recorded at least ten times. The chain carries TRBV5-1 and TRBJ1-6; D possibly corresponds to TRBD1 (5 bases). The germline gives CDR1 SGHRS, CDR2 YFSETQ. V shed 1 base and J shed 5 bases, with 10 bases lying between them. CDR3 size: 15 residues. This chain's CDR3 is CASSLLGTDNSPLHF. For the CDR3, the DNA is TGCGCCAGCAGCTTGTTGGGGACCGATAATTCACCCCTCCACTTT.

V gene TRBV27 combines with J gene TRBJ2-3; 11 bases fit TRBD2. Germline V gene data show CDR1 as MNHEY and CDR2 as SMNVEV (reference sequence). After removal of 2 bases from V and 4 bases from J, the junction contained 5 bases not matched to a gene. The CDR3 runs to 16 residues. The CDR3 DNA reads TGTGCCAGCAGTTTAATTAGCGGGAGGGCCGCAGATACGCAGTATTTT. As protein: CASSLISGRAADTQYF.

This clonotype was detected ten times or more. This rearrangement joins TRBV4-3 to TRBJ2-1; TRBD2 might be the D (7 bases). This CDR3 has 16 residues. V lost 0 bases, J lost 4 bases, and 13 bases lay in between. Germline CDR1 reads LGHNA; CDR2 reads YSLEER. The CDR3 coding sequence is TGCGCCAGCAGCCAAGAAAGGGGGGGACCTTACAATGAGCAGTTCTTC. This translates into CASSQERGGPYNEQFF.

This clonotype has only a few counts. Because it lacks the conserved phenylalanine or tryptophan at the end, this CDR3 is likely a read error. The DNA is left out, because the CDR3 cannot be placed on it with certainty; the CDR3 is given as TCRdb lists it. The CDR3 is CASSFPAS. The chain recombines TRBV5-6 with TRBJ2-1; TRBD2, the table's D call, was not compared with the DNA. Germline CDR1 is SGHDT and CDR2 is YYEEEE. Inclusive of both ends, the CDR3 amounts to 8 amino acids.

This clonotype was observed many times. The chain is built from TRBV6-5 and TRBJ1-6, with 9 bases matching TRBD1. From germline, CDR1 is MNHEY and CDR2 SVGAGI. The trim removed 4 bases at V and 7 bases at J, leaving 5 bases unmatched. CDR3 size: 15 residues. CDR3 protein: CASSWDRARNSPLHF. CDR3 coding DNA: TGTGCCAGCAGTTGGGACAGGGCGCGGAATTCACCCCTCCACTTT.

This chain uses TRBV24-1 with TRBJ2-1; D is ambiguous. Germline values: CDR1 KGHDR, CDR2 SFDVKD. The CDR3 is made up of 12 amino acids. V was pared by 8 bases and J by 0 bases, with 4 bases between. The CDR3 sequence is CATKSSYNEQFF. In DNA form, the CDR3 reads TGTGCCACCAAGAGCTCCTACAATGAGCAGTTCTTC.